This T cell receptor beta chain stems from a study of T cell changes during pregnancy in multiple sclerosis. Repertoires were generated with immunoSEQ multiplex PCR, while TCRdb's copy carries only in-frame clones and drops some. Here the sample spans around 95,000 clones, around 93% being singletons. Germline V CDR1 and CDR2: GTSNPN, SVGIG (reference sequence). V was shortened by 1 base and J by 2 bases, with 8 bases between the two germline ends. The CDR3 covers 13 residues. Material: peripheral blood, obtained after pregnancy. The sequence came from a female donor with multiple sclerosis, enrolled in a pregnancy study. The chain joins TRBV30 to TRBJ1-1; a weak D match, TRBD1 (6 bases). The CDR3 DNA sequence: TGTGCCTGGAGTGAACAGGGTAACACTGAAGCTTTCTTT. Translation gives CAWSEQGNTEAFF.